This section outlines one T cell receptor beta chain sequence together with its context. The ends lost 8 bases at V and 3 bases at J; junction bases unmatched: 4. CDR3 size: 13 residues. The protocol was immunoSEQ multiplex PCR, while the TCRdb copy is restricted to in-frame clones and leaves out a portion. The sample consists of approximately 530,000 clones, approximately 95% of them appearing once. The data belong to a study of shared clonotypes between healthy human individuals. This rearrangement joins TRBV6-7 to TRBJ2-5; TRBD2 agrees at 9 bases. TRBV6-7 is treated as an ORF (open reading frame) with a function not yet certain. The TCR comes from a woman aged 25-40 years in good health. Input material: naive CD4+ T cells sorted from blood. Subset described: CD45RA+ positively selected. CDR3 protein: CASPTSGKETQYF. CDR3 in DNA: TGTGCCAGCCCGACTAGCGGCAAAGAGACCCAGTACTTC.